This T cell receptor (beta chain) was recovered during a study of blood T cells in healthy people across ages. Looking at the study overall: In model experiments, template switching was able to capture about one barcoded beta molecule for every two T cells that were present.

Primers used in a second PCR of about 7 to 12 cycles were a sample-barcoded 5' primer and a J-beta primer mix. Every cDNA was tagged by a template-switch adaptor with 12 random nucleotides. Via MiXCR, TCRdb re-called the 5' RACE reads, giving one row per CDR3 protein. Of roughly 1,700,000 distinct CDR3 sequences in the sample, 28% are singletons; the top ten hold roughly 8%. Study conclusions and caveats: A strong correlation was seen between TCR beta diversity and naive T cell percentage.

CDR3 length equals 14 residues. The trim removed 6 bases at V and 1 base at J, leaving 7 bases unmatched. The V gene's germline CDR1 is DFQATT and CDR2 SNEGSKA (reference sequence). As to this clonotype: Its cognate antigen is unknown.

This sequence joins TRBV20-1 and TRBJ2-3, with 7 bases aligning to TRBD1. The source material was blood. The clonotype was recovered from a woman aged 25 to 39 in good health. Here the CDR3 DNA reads TGCAGTGCCCCCGGGCAGGGGGGCACAGATACGCAGTATTTT. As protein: CSAPGQGGTDTQYF.